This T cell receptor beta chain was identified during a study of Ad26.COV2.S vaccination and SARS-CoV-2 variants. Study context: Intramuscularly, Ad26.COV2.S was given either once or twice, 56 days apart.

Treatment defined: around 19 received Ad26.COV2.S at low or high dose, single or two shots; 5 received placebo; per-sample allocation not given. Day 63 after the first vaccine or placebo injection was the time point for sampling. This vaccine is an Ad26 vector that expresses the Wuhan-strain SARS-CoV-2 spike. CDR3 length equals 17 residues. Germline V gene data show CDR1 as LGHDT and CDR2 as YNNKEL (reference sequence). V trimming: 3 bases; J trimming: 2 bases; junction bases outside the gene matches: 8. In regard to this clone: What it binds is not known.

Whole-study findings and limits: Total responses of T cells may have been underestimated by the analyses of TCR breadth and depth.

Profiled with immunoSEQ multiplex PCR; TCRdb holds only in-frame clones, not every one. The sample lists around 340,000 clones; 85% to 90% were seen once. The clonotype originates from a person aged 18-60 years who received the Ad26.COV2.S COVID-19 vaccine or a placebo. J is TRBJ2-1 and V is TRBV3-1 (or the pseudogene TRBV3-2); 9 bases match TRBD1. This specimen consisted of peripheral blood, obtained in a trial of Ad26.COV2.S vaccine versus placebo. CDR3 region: CASSHLDGTGPYNEQFF. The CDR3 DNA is TGTGCCAGCAGCCACCTGGACGGGACAGGGCCCTACAATGAGCAGTTCTTC.